The rows below give T cell receptor beta chains drawn from one sample of a study. Each CDR3 protein is one row after TCRdb ran MiXCR on the RT-PCR reads. The sample holds fewer than 800,000 distinct CDR3 sequences, 12% to 15% seen once. Sequencing was performed on memory CD4+ T cells from blood. The receptors were gathered from a female donor in good health, serving as a healthy control. Both conserved end residues are trimmed from each CDR3. Size tells how often a clone was seen (once, few, many) or the class of an expanded clone, and some rows leave it out.

CDR3,V,size,J
ASIFRTPREQF,TRBV6-1,many,TRBJ2-1
ASSSYRAAGRDQPQH,TRBV7-9,few,TRBJ1-5
ASSFVGRNYGYT,TRBV12-3/TRBV12-4,-,TRBJ1-2
ASSYSGGGKPQH,TRBV6-5,-,TRBJ1-5
AWTWGYNEQF,TRBV30,-,TRBJ2-1
ASSQTPGTQGGGEQF,TRBV6-5,many,TRBJ2-1
ASSRIWGNDGYGYT,TRBV4-3,many,TRBJ1-2
ASMRFGAEAF,TRBV3-1,few,TRBJ1-1
ASTLSQGTMTPLH,TRBV12-3/TRBV12-4,few,TRBJ1-6
ASSTTLFGTAYNEQF,TRBV5-1,many,TRBJ2-1
SVGVNEQF,TRBV29-1,many,TRBJ2-1
ASRNYGTTTDTQY,TRBV7-9,few,TRBJ2-3
ASSSGTGGVGVKNIQY,TRBV7-8,-,TRBJ2-4
AWSSGRGYIQY,TRBV30,few,TRBJ2-4
AWTPGGSEQY,TRBV30,few,TRBJ2-7
ASSEFGDSSSPLH,TRBV2,few,TRBJ1-6
AGQVSDLNTGELF,TRBV20-1,few,TRBJ2-2
ASSPGSGRDTQY,TRBV7-2,many,TRBJ2-3
ASSLSSGLASYNEQF,TRBV12-3/TRBV12-4,many,TRBJ2-1
ASSPRGTANEKLF,TRBV5-1,many,TRBJ1-4
ASSQDRQAWQGDTQY,TRBV4-2,-,TRBJ2-3
ASSPTSTGIRYGYT,TRBV7-2,-,TRBJ1-2
ASSYAGTGEVTEAF,TRBV6-5,many,TRBJ1-1
ASSTRTGLEKLF,TRBV7-9,-,TRBJ1-4
ASSRGIGNGYT,TRBV6-2/TRBV6-3,-,TRBJ1-2
ASSSNPDRNTGELF,TRBV7-6,-,TRBJ2-2
AISGGLAGKNIQY,TRBV10-3,few,TRBJ2-4
ASSHPDRVSEAF,TRBV4-2,few,TRBJ1-1
ASSPVVGQHSTDTQY,TRBV12-3/TRBV12-4,few,TRBJ2-3
ASSEGAGVTYEQY,TRBV7-3,-,TRBJ2-7
ASSAGQGRETQY,TRBV9,many,TRBJ2-5